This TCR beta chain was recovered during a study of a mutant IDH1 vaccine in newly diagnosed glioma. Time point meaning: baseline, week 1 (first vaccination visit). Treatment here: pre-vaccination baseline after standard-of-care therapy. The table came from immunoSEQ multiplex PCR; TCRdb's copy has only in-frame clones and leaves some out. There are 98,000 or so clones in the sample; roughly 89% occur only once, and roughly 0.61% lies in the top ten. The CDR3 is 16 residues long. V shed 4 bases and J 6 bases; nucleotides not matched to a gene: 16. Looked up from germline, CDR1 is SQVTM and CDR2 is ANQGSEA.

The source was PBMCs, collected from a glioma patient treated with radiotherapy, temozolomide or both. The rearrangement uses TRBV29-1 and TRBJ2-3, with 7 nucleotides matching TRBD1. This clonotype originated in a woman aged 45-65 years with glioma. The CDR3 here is CSVVRQGVPAADTQYF. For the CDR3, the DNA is TGCAGCGTTGTCAGGCAGGGGGTACCCGCCGCGGATACGCAGTATTTT.